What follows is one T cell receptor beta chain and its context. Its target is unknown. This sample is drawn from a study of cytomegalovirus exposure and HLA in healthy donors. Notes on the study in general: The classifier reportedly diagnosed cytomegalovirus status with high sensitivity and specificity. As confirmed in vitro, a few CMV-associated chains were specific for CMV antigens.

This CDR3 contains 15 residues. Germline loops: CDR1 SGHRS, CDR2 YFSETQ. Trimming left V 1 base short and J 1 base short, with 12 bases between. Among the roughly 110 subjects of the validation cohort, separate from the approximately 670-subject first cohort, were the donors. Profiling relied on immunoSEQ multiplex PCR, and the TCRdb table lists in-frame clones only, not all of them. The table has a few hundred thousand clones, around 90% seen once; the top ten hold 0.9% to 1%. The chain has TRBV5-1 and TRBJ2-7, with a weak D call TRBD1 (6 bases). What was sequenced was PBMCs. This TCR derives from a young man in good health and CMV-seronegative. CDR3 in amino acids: CASSLSTGYSYEQYF. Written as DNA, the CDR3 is TGCGCCAGCAGCTTGTCTACAGGGTATTCCTACGAGCAGTACTTC. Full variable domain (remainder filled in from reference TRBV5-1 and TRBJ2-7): KAGVTQTPRYLIKTRGQQVTLSCSPISGHRSVSWYQQTPGQGLQFLFEYFSETQRNKGNFPGRFSGRQFSNSRSEMNVSTLELGDSALYLCASSLSTGYSYEQYFGPGTRLTVT.